This T cell receptor (beta chain) was documented in a study of control samples from healthy donors and cancer patients. Generated by immunoSEQ multiplex PCR, the TCRdb table keeps only in-frame clones and is missing some. Of 60,000 to 80,000 clones listed, about 90% are singletons. The CDR3 extends over 12 amino acids. V was shortened by 6 bases and J by 10 bases, with 13 bases between the two germline ends. From germline, CDR1 is MNHEY and CDR2 SVGAGI. The sequencing input was blood. V gene TRBV6-5 combines with J gene TRBJ2-1, with D possibly TRBD2 on 5 matching bases. The receptor was derived from a woman aged 45 to 65 in good health. CDR3: CASSATRVEQFF. CDR3 DNA sequence: TGTGCCAGCAGCGCAACTAGGGTCGAGCAGTTCTTC.